The 8 T cell receptor beta chains below come from one sample, sequenced in a study of T cell responses to AZD1222 COVID-19 vaccine. The repertoire was sequenced with immunoSEQ multiplex PCR; TCRdb's copy has only in-frame clones and lacks some. Of 140,000 to 150,000 clones listed, about 90% are singletons. The material was peripheral blood, obtained on day 0 of MenACWY control vaccination. The receptors derive from an adult in good health.

The chain links TRBV7-8 to TRBJ2-2; D gene unclear. Trimming took 6 bases from V and 1 from J, leaving 15 bases between them. There are 16 residues in the CDR3. Germline-derived CDR1 and CDR2 are SGHVS and FQNEAQ. The CDR3 spells CASSYQSVRNTGELFF. Written as DNA, the CDR3 is TGTGCCAGCAGTTACCAGAGCGTTAGGAACACCGGGGAGCTGTTTTTT.

The gene calls are TRBV30 and TRBJ1-1; D not resolved. V was cut by 2 bases and J by 10 bases, with 11 bases left in between. CDR1 is GTSNPN and CDR2 is SVGIG in the germline V gene (reference sequence). This CDR3 is built from 11 residues. The CDR3 sequence is CAWSRTVRAFF. For the CDR3, the DNA is TGTGCCTGGAGTAGAACGGTGAGAGCTTTCTTT.

The chain's CDR3 is CASSYMGDPYEQYF. Here the CDR3 DNA reads TGTGCCAGCAGTTACATGGGGGACCCCTACGAGCAGTACTTC. The rearrangement links TRBV6-5 to TRBJ2-7, with D perhaps assigned TRBD1 or TRBD2 (5 bases each). There are 14 residues in the CDR3. V was cut by 2 bases and J by 2 bases, with 10 bases left in between. Germline CDR1 MNHEY, CDR2 SVGAGI.

The chain has TRBV11-2 and TRBJ2-2, with 7 bases identical to TRBD1. CDR3 length: 16 residues. Germline values: CDR1 SGHAT, CDR2 FQNNGV. After removal of 1 base from V and 0 bases from J, the junction contained 2 bases not matched to a gene. CDR3 sequence reads: CASSLAGTANTGELFF. CDR3 sequence (DNA): TGTGCCAGCAGCTTAGCCGGGACAGCGAACACCGGGGAGCTGTTTTTT.

This chain links TRBV2 with TRBJ1-1; the D is unclear. V dropped 0 bases and J dropped 1 base, with 6 bases sitting between them. The CDR3 runs 14 residues. Germline V CDR1 and CDR2: SNHLY, FYNNEI. The CDR3: CASSEARGNTEAFF. The CDR3 DNA is TGTGCCAGCAGTGAAGCGCGGGGGAACACTGAAGCTTTCTTT.

The rearrangement joins TRBV29-1 to TRBJ2-1, with 7 bases matching TRBD2. This CDR3 has 15 residues. The V gene end was trimmed by 5 bases and the J gene end by 0 bases; junction bases not matched to a gene: 7. CDR1 is SQVTM, CDR2 ANQGSEA, per germline. The CDR3 nucleotides are TGCAGCGTTTGCGGGAGTCGCAGCTCCTACAATGAGCAGTTCTTC. Amino acid sequence: CSVCGSRSSYNEQFF.

This sequence joins TRBV7-2 and TRBJ1-6; D gene unclear. Germline assignment: CDR1 SGHTA and CDR2 FQGNSA. The CDR3 is 12 residues long. The V and J ends lost 2 bases and 9 bases respectively, with 5 bases between them. In nucleotides, the CDR3 is TGTGCCAGCAGCTTAATTGGTTCACCCCTCCACTTT. Protein sequence: CASSLIGSPLHF. Variable domain in full (rest from reference TRBV7-2 and TRBJ1-6): GAGVSQSPSNKVTEKGKDVELRCDPISGHTALYWYRQSLGQGLEFLIYFQGNSAPDKSGLPSDRFSAERTGGSVSTLTIQRTQQEDSAVYLCASSLIGSPLHFGNGTRLTVT.

This chain connects TRBV3-1 (or the pseudogene TRBV3-2) to TRBJ1-1, with no clear D. V was pared by 2 bases and J by 4 bases, with 11 bases between. Germline V gives CDR1 LGHDT, CDR2 YNNKEL (reference sequence). The CDR3 runs to 14 residues. CDR3 loop: CASSQRDSGTEAFF. The CDR3, as DNA: TGTGCCAGCAGCCAAAGGGATTCGGGCACTGAAGCTTTCTTT.